This TCR beta chain is from a study of T-cell memory formation after mild COVID-19 (dated by TCRdb to the early 2020s). As for the study more broadly: TCR sequence clusters from the two donors were largely donor specific. T-cell clones expanding and contracting after mild COVID-19 in two donors were tracked by longitudinal TCRalpha and TCRbeta repertoire sequencing. The cohort was made up of two young adult volunteers, one female and one male, who were previously healthy. Broader findings and caveats from the paper: Balanced CD4/CD8 phenotypes were observed for clones contracting from day 15 to 85, whereas a bias towards CD4+ was observed for a second wave of clones expanding from day 15 to 37. The study covered only a couple of mild cases, and larger cohorts including severe cases with pre-infection samples were considered necessary. Contracting CD4+ clones were located mainly in the CM and EM memory subsets, whereas CD8+ clones were found to be enriched in EMRA. The second-wave clones that peaked on day 37 were not confirmed to be SARS-CoV-2 specific. Some responding clones were found in pre-infection memory, which suggests that pre-existing cross-reactive memory T cells took part in the SARS-CoV-2 response.

The CDR3, from cysteine to phenylalanine, totals 11 residues. Only the CDR3 part of the read is kept: 33 bases, read in frame from the first base. Looking up the germline V gene (reference sequence) yields CDR1 SEHNR and CDR2 FQNEAQ. Germline trimming amounts to 1 base on V and 14 bases on J, with 1 as the count of junction bases outside the gene matches. About this clonotype itself: Its antigen is unknown. No per-base quality is available; no much larger clone lies one base away.

TCRdb records Illumina NovaSeq 6000 as the sequencer. Using 5'RACE with constant-segment primers, TCRalpha and TCRbeta cDNA libraries were constructed, with sample barcodes and unique molecular identifiers added in the process. RNA was extracted from every sample with Trizol reagent. The libraries were amplified in two PCR steps, and the second step added a second sample barcode and Illumina TruSeq adapters. Sequencing of libraries was performed on an Illumina NovaSeq with 2 x 150 bp paired-end reads. Processing in the source paper ran as follows. The reads were demultiplexed and collapsed into UMI-guided consensus sequences using migec v1.2.7. With mixcr v2.1.11, UMI consensuses were aligned to TRA and TRB V and J templates and assembled into clonotypes. Expanded or contracted clonotypes were those called significant by both edgeR and NoisET, with noise models trained on biological replicates. For edgeR calls, a false discovery rate-adjusted p below 0.01 and a log2 fold-change threshold of 1 were applied. As an exploratory analysis of dynamics, PCA with hierarchical clustering was applied to max-normalized trajectories of the 1000 most abundant clonotypes. Separately sequenced CD4+ and CD8+ repertoires were used to assign the CD4 or CD8 phenotype of responding clones. In TCRdb, the public reads were trimmed at Q25 with fastp and aligned with MiXCR, with productive beta chains retained. Rows with a matching CDR3 protein are joined into one entry that keeps the most common DNA and genes. The V and J calls and clone size are TCRdb's, not the authors'. The sample table shows 170,000 or so distinct CDR3 sequences, and about a fifth are seen once. Approximately 22% of the sample belongs to the ten largest clones.

Ficoll-Paque density gradient centrifugation was used to isolate PBMCs. What was sequenced was PBMCs or a T cell subset sorted from them (not recorded which). This clonotype was sampled from an adult woman who had mild COVID-19 (a few samples of this study predate the infection). The sample titles of this study are shuffled in the database, so cell type and time point are left out; the donor was told from shared clones. The rearrangement joined TRBV7-9 to TRBJ1-4; the junction holds 7 bases that match TRBD1. The CDR3: CASSLDRGLFF. The nucleotides read TGTGCCAGCAGCTTAGACAGGGGTCTGTTTTTT.